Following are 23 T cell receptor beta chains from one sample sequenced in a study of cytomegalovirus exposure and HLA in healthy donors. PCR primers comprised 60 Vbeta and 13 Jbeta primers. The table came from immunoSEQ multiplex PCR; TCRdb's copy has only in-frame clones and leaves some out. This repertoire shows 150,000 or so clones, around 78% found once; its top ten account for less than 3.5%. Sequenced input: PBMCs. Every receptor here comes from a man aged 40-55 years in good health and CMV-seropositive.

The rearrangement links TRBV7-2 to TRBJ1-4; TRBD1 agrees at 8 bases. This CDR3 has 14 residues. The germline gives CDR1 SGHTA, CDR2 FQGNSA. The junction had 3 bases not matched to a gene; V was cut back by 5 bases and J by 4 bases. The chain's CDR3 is CASSPDRDNEKLFF. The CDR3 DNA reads TGTGCCAGCAGCCCGGACAGGGATAATGAAAAACTGTTTTTT.

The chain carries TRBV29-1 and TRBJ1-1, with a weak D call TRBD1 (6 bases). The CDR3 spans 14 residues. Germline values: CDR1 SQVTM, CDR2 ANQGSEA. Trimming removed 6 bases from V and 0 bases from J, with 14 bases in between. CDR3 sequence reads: CSVNLQGLNTEAFF. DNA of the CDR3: TGCAGCGTAAATCTACAGGGCTTGAACACTGAAGCTTTCTTT.

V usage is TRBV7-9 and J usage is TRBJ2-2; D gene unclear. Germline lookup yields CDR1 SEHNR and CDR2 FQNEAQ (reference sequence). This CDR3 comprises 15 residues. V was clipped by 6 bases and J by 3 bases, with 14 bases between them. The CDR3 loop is CASRGDYSYTGELFF. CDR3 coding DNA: TGTGCCAGCAGGGGCGATTACTCATACACCGGGGAGCTGTTTTTT.

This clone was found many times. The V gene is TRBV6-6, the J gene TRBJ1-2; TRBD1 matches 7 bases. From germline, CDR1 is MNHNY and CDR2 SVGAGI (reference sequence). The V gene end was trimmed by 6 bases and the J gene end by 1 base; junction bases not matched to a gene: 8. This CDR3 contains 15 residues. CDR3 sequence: CASRVRGRGNYGYTF. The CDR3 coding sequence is TGTGCCAGCAGAGTCAGGGGGAGAGGTAACTATGGCTACACCTTC.

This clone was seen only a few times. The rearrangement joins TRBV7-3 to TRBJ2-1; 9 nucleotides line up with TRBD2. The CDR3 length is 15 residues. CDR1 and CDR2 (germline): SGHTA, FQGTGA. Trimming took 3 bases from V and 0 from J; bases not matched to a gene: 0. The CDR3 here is CASSFSGSSYNEQFF. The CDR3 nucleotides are TGTGCCAGCAGCTTTAGCGGGAGCTCCTACAATGAGCAGTTCTTC.

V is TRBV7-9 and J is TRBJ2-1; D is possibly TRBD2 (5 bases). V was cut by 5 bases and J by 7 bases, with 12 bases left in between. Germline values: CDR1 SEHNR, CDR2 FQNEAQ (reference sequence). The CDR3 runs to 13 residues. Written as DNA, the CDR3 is TGTGCCAGCAGCCCAGCGGACCCTAATGAGCAGTTCTTC. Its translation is CASSPADPNEQFF. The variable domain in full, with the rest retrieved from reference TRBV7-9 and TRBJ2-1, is DTGVSQNPRHKITKRGQNVTFRCDPISEHNRLYWYRQTLGQGPEFLTYFQNEAQLEKSRLLSDRFSAERPKGSFSTLEIQRTEQGDSAMYLCASSPADPNEQFFGPGTRLTVL.

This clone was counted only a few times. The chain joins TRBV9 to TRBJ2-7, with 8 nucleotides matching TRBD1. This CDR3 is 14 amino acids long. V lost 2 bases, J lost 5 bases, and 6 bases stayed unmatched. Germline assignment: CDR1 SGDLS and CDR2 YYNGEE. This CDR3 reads CASSVGQGRHEQYF. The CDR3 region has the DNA TGTGCCAGCAGCGTCGGACAGGGAAGACACGAGCAGTACTTC.

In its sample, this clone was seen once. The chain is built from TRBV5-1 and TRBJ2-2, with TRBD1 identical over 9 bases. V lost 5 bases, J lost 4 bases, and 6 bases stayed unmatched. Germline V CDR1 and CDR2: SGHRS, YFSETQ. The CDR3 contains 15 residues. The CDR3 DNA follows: TGCGCCAGCAGTTCAGACAGGGGGAGCACCGGGGAGCTGTTTTTT. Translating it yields CASSSDRGSTGELFF.

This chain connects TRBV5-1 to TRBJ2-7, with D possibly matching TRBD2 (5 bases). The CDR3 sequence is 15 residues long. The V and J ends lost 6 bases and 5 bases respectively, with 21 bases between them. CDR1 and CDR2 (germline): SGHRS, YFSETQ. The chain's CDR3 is CASTPTGERKNEQYF. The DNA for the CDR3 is TGCGCCAGCACCCCGACCGGGGAGCGAAAGAACGAGCAGTACTTC. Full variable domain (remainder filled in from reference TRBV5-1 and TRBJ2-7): KAGVTQTPRYLIKTRGQQVTLSCSPISGHRSVSWYQQTPGQGLQFLFEYFSETQRNKGNFPGRFSGRQFSNSRSEMNVSTLELGDSALYLCASTPTGERKNEQYFGPGTRLTVT.

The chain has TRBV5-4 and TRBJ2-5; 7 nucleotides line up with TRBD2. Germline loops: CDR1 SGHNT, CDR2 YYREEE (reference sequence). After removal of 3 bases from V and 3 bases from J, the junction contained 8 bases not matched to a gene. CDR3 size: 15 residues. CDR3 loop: CASSWDPGREETQYF. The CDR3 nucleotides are TGTGCCAGCAGCTGGGATCCAGGGAGGGAAGAGACCCAGTACTTC. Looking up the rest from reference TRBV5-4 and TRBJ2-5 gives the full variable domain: ETGVTQSPTHLIKTRGQQVTLRCSSQSGHNTVSWYQQALGQGPQFIFQYYREEENGRGNFPPRFSGLQFPNYSSELNVNALELDDSALYLCASSWDPGREETQYFGPGTRLLVL.

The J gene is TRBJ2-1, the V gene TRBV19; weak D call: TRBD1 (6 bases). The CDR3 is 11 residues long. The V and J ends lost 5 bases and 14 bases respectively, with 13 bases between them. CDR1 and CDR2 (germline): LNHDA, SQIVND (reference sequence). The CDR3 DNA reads TGTGCCAGTAGTGCGTACAGGGTGAAGTTCTTC. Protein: CASSAYRVKFF.

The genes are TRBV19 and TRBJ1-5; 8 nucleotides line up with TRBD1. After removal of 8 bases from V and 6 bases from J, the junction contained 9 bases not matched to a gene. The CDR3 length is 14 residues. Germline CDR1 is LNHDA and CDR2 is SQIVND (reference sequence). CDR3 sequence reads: CASGDRQGGQPQHF. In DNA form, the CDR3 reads TGTGCCAGTGGGGACAGGCAAGGCGGTCAGCCCCAGCATTTT.

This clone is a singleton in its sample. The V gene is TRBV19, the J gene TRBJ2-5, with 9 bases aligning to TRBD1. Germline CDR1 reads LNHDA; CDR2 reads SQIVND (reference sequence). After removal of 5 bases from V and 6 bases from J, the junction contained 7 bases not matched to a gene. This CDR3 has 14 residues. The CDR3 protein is CASSPQGAVKTQYF. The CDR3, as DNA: TGTGCCAGTAGTCCACAGGGGGCCGTAAAGACCCAGTACTTC.

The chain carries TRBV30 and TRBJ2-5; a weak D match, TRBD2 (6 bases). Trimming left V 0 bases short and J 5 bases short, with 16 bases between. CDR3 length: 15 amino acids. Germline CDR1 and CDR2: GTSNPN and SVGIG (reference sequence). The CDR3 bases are TGTGCCTGGAGTGTTGACCCGGGGGTTCAGGAGACCCAGTACTTC. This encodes CAWSVDPGVQETQYF.

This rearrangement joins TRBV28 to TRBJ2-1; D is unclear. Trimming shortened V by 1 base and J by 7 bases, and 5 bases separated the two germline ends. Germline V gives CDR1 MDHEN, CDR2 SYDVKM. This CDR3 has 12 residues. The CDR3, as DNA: TGTGCCAGCAGTTTATCCGGTAATGAGCAGTTCTTC. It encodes CASSLSGNEQFF.

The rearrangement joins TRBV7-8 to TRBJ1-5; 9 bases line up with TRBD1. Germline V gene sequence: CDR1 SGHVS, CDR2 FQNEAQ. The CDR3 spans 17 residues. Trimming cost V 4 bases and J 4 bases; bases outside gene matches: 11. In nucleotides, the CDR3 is TGTGCCAGCAGCTCAAAACCCCGGGACAGGGCGAATCAGCCCCAGCATTTT. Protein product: CASSSKPRDRANQPQHF. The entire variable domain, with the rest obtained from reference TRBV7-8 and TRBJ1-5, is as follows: GAGVSQSPRYKVAKRGQDVALRCDPISGHVSLFWYQQALGQGPEFLTYFQNEAQLDKSGLPSDRFFAERPEGSVSTLKIQRTQQEDSAVYLCASSSKPRDRANQPQHFGDGTRLSIL.

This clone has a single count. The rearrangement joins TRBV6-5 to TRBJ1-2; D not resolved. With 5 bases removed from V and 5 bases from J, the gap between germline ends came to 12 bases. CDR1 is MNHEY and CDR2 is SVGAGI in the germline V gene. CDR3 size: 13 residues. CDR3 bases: TGTGCCAGCAGTCTGGACTTACGGTATGGCTACACCTTC. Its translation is CASSLDLRYGYTF.

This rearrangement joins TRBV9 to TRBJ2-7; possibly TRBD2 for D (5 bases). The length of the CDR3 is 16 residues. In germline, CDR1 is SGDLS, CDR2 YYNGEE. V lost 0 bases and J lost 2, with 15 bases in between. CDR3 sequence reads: CASSVDPKRRTYEQYF. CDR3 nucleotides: TGTGCCAGCAGCGTAGACCCCAAGCGGAGGACCTACGAGCAGTACTTC.

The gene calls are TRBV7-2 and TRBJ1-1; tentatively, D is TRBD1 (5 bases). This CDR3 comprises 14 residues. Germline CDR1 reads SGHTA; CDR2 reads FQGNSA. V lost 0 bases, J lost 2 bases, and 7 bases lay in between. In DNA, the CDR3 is TGTGCCAGCAGCTTAGCCAGGGCTAACACTGAAGCTTTCTTT. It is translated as CASSLARANTEAFF.

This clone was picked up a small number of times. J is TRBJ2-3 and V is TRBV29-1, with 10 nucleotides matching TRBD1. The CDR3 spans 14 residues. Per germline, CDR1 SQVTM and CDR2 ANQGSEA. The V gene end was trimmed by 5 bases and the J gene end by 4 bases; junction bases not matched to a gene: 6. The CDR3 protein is CSVTTGGYADTQYF. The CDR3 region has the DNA TGCAGCGTTACGACAGGGGGCTATGCAGATACGCAGTATTTT.

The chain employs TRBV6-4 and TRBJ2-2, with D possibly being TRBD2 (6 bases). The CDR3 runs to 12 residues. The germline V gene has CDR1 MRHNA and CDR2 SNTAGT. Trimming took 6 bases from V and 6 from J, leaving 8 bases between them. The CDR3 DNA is TGTGCCAGCAGCGGGAGTGCCGGGGAGCTGTTTTTT. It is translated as CASSGSAGELFF.

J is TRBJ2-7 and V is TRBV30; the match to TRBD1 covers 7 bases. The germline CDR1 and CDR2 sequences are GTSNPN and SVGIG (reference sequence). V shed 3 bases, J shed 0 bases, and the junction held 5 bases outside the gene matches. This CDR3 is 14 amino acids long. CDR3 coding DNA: TGTGCCTGGAGGAGGCAGGGGGACTCCTACGAGCAGTACTTC. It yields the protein CAWRRQGDSYEQYF.

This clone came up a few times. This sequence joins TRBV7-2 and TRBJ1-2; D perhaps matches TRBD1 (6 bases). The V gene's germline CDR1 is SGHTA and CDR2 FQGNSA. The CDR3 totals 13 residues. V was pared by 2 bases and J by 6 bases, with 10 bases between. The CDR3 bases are TGTGCCAGCAGCTTACCAGGGGTGGATGGCTACACCTTC. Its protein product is CASSLPGVDGYTF.